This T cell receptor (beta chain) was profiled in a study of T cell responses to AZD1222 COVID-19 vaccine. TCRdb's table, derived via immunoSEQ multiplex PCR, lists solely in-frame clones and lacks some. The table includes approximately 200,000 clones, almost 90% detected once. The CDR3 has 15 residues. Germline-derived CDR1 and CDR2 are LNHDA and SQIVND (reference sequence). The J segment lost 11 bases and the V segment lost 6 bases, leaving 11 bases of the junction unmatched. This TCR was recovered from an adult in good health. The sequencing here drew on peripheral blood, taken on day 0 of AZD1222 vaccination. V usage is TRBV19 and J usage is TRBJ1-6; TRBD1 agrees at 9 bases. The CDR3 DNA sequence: TGTGCCAGTAGGTCGGGACAGGGCGGAAAGGCACCCCTCCACTTT. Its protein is CASRSGQGGKAPLHF. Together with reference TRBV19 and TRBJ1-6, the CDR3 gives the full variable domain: DGGITQSPKYLFRKEGQNVTLSCEQNLNHDAMYWYRQDPGQGLRLIYYSQIVNDFQKGDIAEGYSVSREKKESFPLTVTSAQKNPTAFYLCASRSGQGGKAPLHFGNGTRLTVT.